What follows are 7 T cell receptor beta chains derived from one specimen sequenced in a study of T-cell memory formation after mild COVID-19. MiXCR, applied by TCRdb to the 5' RACE reads, yields one record per CDR3 protein. The profile shows approximately 400,000 distinct CDR3 sequences, 15% to 20% of them singletons. Source material: PBMCs or a T cell subset sorted from them (not recorded which). The origin of the receptors is a man between 18 and 29 years old who had mild COVID-19 (a few samples of this study predate the infection). Cell type and time point are not known.

The chain recombines TRBV5-1 with TRBJ2-1; 8 bases fit TRBD2. Germline trimming cut 2 bases from V and 4 bases from J; bases unmatched to any gene: 5. CDR3 length: 15 amino acids. The germline gives CDR1 SGHRS, CDR2 YFSETQ. This CDR3 is CASSFGGDNYNEQFF. In DNA, the CDR3 is TGCGCCAGCAGCTTCGGGGGGGATAATTACAATGAGCAGTTCTTC. Full variable domain (remainder filled in from reference TRBV5-1 and TRBJ2-1): KAGVTQTPRYLIKTRGQQVTLSCSPISGHRSVSWYQQTPGQGLQFLFEYFSETQRNKGNFPGRFSGRQFSNSRSEMNVSTLELGDSALYLCASSFGGDNYNEQFFGPGTRLTVL.

The CDR3 loop is CASSLFRSSYNSPLHF. As DNA, the CDR3 is TGTGCCAGCAGCTTATTCAGGAGCTCCTATAATTCACCCCTCCACTTT. The chain links TRBV7-2 to TRBJ1-6; D gene uncertain. The CDR3 covers 16 residues. V lost 2 bases and J lost 0, with 8 bases in between. Germline V gene sequence: CDR1 SGHTA, CDR2 FQGNSA.

This chain uses TRBV10-3 with TRBJ1-3, with a weak D call TRBD1 (5 bases). The length of the CDR3 is 15 residues. Germline V lookup: CDR1 ENHRY, CDR2 SYGVKD. The ends were cut back, 3 bases at V and 2 bases at J, with 11 bases in the middle. The CDR3, as DNA: TGTGCCATCAGTGACGATTTGGGGGCTGGAAACACCATATATTTT. Amino acid sequence: CAISDDLGAGNTIYF.

This chain connects TRBV6-1 to TRBJ2-2; D gene uncertain. This CDR3 spans 15 amino acids. Germline V CDR1 and CDR2: MNHNS, SASEGT. V was cut by 2 bases and J by 4 bases, with 11 bases left in between. The CDR3 sequence: CASSESMVGTGELFF. CDR3 coding DNA: TGTGCCAGCAGTGAATCTATGGTGGGCACCGGGGAGCTGTTTTTT.

This clonotype was counted a single time. The gene calls are TRBV7-2 and TRBJ2-7; D unclear. The germline V gene encodes CDR1 SGHTA and CDR2 FQGNSA. The CDR3 is 14 amino acids. The CDR3 here is CARSLSRTSYEQYV. The CDR3, as DNA: TGTGCCAGAAGCTTAAGCAGGACGTCCTACGAGCAGTACGTC.

DNA of the CDR3: TGCAGTGCTAGAGACAGGGGGCTTGAGCAGTTCTTC. Translated, it gives CSARDRGLEQFF. The chain couples TRBV20-1 to TRBJ2-1; TRBD1 matches at 8 bases. Germline values: CDR1 DFQATT, CDR2 SNEGSKA (reference sequence). The V segment lost 0 bases and the J segment 9 bases; nucleotides outside the gene matches: 1. There are 12 residues in the CDR3.

This CDR3 reads CASSPDNLNYGYTF. In DNA form, the CDR3 reads TGCGCCAGCAGCCCGGACAACCTTAACTATGGCTACACCTTC. The V call is TRBV4-1, the J call TRBJ1-2; D might be TRBD1 (5 bases). Trimming removed 4 bases at V and 1 base at J, with 10 bases between. The CDR3 spans 14 residues. The V gene's germline CDR1 is MGHRA and CDR2 YSYEKL.